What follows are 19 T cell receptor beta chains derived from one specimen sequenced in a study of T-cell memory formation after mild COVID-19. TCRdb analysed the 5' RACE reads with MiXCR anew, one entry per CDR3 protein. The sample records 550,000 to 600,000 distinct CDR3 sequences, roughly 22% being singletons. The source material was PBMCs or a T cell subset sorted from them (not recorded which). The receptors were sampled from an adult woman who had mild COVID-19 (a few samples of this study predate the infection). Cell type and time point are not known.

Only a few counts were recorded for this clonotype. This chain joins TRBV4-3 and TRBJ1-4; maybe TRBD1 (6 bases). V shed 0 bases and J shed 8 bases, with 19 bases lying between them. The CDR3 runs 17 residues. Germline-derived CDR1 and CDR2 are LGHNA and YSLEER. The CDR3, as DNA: TGCGCCAGCAGCCAAGATTTAGGGGGTTATGGGAGAGAAAAACTGTTTTTT. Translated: CASSQDLGGYGREKLFF.

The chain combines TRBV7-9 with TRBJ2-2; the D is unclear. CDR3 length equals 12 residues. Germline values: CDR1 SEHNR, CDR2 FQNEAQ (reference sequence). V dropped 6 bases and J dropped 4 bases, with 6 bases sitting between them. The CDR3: CASRSATGELFF. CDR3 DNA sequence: TGTGCCAGCAGATCAGCCACCGGGGAGCTGTTTTTT. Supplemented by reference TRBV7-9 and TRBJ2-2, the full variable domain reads DTGVSQNPRHKITKRGQNVTFRCDPISEHNRLYWYRQTLGQGPEFLTYFQNEAQLEKSRLLSDRFSAERPKGSFSTLEIQRTEQGDSAMYLCASRSATGELFFGEGSRLTVL.

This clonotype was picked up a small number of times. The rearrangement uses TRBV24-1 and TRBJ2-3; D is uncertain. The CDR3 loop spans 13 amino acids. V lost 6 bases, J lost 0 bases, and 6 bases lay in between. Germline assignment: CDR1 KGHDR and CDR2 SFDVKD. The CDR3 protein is CATSISSTDTQYF. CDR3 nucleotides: TGTGCCACCAGTATTTCTAGCACAGATACGCAGTATTTT.

This CDR3 reads CATSDRRTSGGSYNEQFF. Written as DNA, the CDR3 is TGTGCCACCAGTGATCGGAGAACTAGCGGGGGCTCCTACAATGAGCAGTTCTTC. The chain joins TRBV24-1 to TRBJ2-1, with 11 bases fitting TRBD2. The CDR3 loop spans 18 amino acids. V shed 3 bases, J shed 0 bases, and the junction held 6 bases outside the gene matches. Germline lookup yields CDR1 KGHDR and CDR2 SFDVKD.

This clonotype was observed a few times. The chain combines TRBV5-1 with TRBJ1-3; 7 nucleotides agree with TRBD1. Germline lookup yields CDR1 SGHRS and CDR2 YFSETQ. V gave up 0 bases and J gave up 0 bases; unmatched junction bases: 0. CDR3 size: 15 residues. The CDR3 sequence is CASSLGDSSGNTIYF. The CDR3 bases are TGCGCCAGCAGCTTGGGGGACAGCTCTGGAAACACCATATATTTT.

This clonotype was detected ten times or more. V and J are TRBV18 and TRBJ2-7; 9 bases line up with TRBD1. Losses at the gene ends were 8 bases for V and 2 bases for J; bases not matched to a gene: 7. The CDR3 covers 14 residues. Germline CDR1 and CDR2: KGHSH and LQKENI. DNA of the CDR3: TGTGCCAGCAGCCCCGGGACAGGGACCTACGAGCAGTACTTC. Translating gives CASSPGTGTYEQYF.

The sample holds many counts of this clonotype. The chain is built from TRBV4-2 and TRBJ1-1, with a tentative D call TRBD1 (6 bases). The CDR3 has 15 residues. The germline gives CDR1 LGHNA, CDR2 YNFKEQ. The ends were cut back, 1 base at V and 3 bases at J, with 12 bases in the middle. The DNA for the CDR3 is TGTGCCAGCAGCCAAGCCCAGGGGCGCGACACTGAAGCTTTCTTT. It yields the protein CASSQAQGRDTEAFF.

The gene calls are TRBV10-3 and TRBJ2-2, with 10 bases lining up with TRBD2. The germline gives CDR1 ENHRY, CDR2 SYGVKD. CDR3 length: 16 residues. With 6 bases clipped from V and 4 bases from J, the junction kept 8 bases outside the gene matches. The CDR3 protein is CAIRGQREGGTGELFF. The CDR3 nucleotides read TGTGCCATCAGAGGTCAGCGGGAGGGCGGCACCGGGGAGCTGTTTTTT.

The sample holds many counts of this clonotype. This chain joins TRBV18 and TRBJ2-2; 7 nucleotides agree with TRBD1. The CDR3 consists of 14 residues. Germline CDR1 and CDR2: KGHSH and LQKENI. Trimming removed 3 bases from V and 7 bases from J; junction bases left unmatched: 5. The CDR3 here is CASSPGTVGGELFF. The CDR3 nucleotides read TGTGCCAGCTCACCGGGGACAGTCGGCGGGGAGCTGTTTTTT. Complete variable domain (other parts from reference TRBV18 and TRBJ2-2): NAGVMQNPRHLVRRRGQEARLRCSPMKGHSHVYWYRQLPEEGLKFMVYLQKENIIDESGMPKERFSAEFPKEGPSILRIQQVVRGDSAAYFCASSPGTVGGELFFGEGSRLTVL.

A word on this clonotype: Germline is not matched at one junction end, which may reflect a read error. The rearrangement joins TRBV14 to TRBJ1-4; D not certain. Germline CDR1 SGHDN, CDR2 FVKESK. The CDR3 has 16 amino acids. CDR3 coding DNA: TGTGCCGGCAGCCTCTTCCTTGGGACAACTAATGAAAAACTGTTTTTT. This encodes CAGSLFLGTTNEKLFF.

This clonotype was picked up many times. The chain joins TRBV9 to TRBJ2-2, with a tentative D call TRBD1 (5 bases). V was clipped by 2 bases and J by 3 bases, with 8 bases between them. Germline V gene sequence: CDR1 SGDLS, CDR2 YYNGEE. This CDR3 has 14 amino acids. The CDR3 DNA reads TGTGCCAGCAGCGTGACACAGGACACCGGGGAGCTGTTTTTT. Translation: CASSVTQDTGELFF.

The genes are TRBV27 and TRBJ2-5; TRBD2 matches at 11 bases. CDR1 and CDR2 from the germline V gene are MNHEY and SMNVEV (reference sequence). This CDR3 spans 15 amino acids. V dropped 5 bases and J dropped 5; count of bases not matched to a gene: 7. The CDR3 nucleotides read TGTGCCAGCAGTATTAGCGGGGGGGCGGATGAGACCCAGTACTTC. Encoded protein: CASSISGGADETQYF.

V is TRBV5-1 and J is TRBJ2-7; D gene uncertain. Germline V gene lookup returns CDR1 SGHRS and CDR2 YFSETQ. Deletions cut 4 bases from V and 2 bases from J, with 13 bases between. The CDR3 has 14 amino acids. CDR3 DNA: TGCGCCAGCAGCCCAACGACACTGACCTACGAGCAGTACTTC. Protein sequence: CASSPTTLTYEQYF.

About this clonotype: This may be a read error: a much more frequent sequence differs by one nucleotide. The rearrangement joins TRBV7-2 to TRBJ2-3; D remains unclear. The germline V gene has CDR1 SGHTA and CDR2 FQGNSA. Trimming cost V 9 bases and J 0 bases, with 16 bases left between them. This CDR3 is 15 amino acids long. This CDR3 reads CARSPQARSTDTQYF. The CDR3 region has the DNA TGTGCCAGAAGCCCGCAGGCCCGTAGCACAGATACGCAGTATTTT.

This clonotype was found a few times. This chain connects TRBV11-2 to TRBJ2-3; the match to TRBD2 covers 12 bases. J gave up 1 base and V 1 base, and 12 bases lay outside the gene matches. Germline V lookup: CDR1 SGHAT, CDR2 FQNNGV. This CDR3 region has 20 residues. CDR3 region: CASSLVGLAGPTARTDTQYF. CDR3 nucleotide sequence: TGTGCCAGCAGCTTAGTCGGACTAGCGGGGCCCACGGCCCGCACAGATACGCAGTATTTT.

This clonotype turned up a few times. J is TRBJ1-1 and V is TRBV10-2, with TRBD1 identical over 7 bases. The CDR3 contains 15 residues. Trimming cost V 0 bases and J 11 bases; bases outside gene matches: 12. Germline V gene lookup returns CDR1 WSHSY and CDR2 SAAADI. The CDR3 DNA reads TGCGCCAGCAGTGAGTCAAGGAGTCAGGGGGTCAGGGCTTTCTTT. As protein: CASSESRSQGVRAFF.

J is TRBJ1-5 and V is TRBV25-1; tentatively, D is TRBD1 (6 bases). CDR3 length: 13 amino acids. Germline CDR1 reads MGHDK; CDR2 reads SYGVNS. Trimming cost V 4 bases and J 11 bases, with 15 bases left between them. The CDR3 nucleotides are TGTGCCAGCAGTGGAGGGGGTTGGGGTGCCCAGCATTTT. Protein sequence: CASSGGGWGAQHF.

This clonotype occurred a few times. The DNA of the CDR3 is TGCAGTGCCAAGCGGGGGCCAGATACGCAGTATTTT. Amino acid sequence: CSAKRGPDTQYF. The V and J genes are TRBV20-1 and TRBJ2-3, with 8 bases that match TRBD2. CDR1 DFQATT and CDR2 SNEGSKA come from the germline V gene (reference sequence). V shed 6 bases and J 4 bases; nucleotides not matched to a gene: 3. The CDR3 totals 12 residues.

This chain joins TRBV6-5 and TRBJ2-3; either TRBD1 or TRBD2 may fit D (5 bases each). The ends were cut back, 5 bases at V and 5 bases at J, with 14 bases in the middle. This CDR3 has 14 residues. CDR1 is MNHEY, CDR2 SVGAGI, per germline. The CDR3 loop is CASSPTGGIDTQYF. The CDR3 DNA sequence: TGTGCCAGCAGTCCTACTGGGGGAATAGATACGCAGTATTTT.